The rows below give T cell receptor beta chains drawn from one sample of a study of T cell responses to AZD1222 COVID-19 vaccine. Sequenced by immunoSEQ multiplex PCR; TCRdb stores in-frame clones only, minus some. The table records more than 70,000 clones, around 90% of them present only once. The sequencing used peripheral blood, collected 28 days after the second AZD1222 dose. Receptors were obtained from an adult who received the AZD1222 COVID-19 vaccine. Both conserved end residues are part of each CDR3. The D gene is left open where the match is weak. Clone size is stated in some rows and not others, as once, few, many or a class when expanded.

CDR3 DNA: TGTGCCAGCAGCTTCGGTAGGGTAGCCCCATTGATGGAGCCCCAGCATTTT
CDR3 protein: CASSFGRVAPLMEPQHF
D gene: -
clone size: -
V gene: TRBV7-9
J gene: TRBJ1-5

CDR3 DNA: TGTGCCAGCAGCCAAGACCGGCCCCGGGCCGTAAATACGCAGTATTTT
CDR3 protein: CASSQDRPRAVNTQYF
D gene: -
clone size: once
V gene: TRBV3-1/TRBV3-2
J gene: TRBJ2-3

CDR3 DNA: TGTGCCAGCAGCTTGGGAATGGCGATAGATGGCTACACCTTC
CDR3 protein: CASSLGMAIDGYTF
D gene: -
clone size: once
V gene: TRBV5-6
J gene: TRBJ1-2

CDR3 DNA: TGTGCCAGCAGTCCGACAGGGGAGAATGAAAAACTGTTTTTT
CDR3 protein: CASSPTGENEKLFF
D gene: TRBD1
clone size: once
V gene: TRBV11-2
J gene: TRBJ1-4

CDR3 DNA: TGCGCCAGCAGTGGGGGCACAACTAATGAAAAACTGTTTTTT
CDR3 protein: CASSGGTTNEKLFF
D gene: -
clone size: -
V gene: TRBV5-1
J gene: TRBJ1-4

CDR3 DNA: TGTGCCAGCAGCCATGGTAGGGTTGTTGTCCGAAACACCATATATTTT
CDR3 protein: CASSHGRVVVRNTIYF
D gene: -
clone size: -
V gene: TRBV9
J gene: TRBJ1-3

CDR3 DNA: TGTGCCAGCAGTTACAAGACCTATGGCTACACCTTC
CDR3 protein: CASSYKTYGYTF
D gene: -
clone size: once
V gene: TRBV6-2/TRBV6-3
J gene: TRBJ1-2

CDR3 DNA: TGTGCCAGTAAAGAGGGAGGGCCGCGAGAGACCCAGTACTTC
CDR3 protein: CASKEGGPRETQYF
D gene: TRBD2
clone size: -
V gene: TRBV19
J gene: TRBJ2-5

CDR3 DNA: TGTGCCAGCAGCGTAGGGGTTTTCTCCTACGAGCAGTACTTC
CDR3 protein: CASSVGVFSYEQYF
D gene: -
clone size: -
V gene: TRBV9
J gene: TRBJ2-7

CDR3 DNA: TGCAGCGTGGTAGGGACAGGAGGCTATGGCTACACCTTC
CDR3 protein: CSVVGTGGYGYTF
D gene: TRBD1
clone size: once
V gene: TRBV29-1
J gene: TRBJ1-2

CDR3 DNA: TGTGCCACCAGCCGCTTTGGACTAGCTCTCAACGAGCAGTACTTC
CDR3 protein: CATSRFGLALNEQYF
D gene: TRBD2
clone size: -
V gene: TRBV15
J gene: TRBJ2-7

CDR3 DNA: TGTGCCAGCAGTTACGTGGGTTTGTTGGGAGAGACCCAGTACTTC
CDR3 protein: CASSYVGLLGETQYF
D gene: -
clone size: -
V gene: TRBV6-2/TRBV6-3
J gene: TRBJ2-5

CDR3 DNA: TGTGCCAGCAGCTTTGGGACGGGCACTGAAGCTTTCTTT
CDR3 protein: CASSFGTGTEAFF
D gene: -
clone size: -
V gene: TRBV7-2
J gene: TRBJ1-1

CDR3 DNA: TGTGCCAGTAGTATAAGAGGCAGGAGGTTATGTCTAGGGCATTTT
CDR3 protein: CASSIRGRRLCLGHF
D gene: -
clone size: -
V gene: TRBV19
J gene: TRBJ1-5

CDR3 DNA: TGTGCCAGCAGCCCGTTCATGCGGGAGAATTCACCCCTCCACTTT
CDR3 protein: CASSPFMRENSPLHF
D gene: -
clone size: few
V gene: TRBV7-9
J gene: TRBJ1-6

CDR3 DNA: TGCGCCAGCAGCCCTTTCGGGGGCGGGGATGAGCAGTTCTTC
CDR3 protein: CASSPFGGGDEQFF
D gene: -
clone size: -
V gene: TRBV5-1
J gene: TRBJ2-1

CDR3 DNA: TGTGCCAGCAGCGCCTCCGGGACAGGGGTCGGCTACGAGCAGTACTTC
CDR3 protein: CASSASGTGVGYEQYF
D gene: TRBD1
clone size: -
V gene: TRBV9
J gene: TRBJ2-7

CDR3 DNA: TGTGCCAGCACCGAGGGGAGGGCTGAAGCTTTCTTT
CDR3 protein: CASTEGRAEAFF
D gene: -
clone size: -
V gene: TRBV2
J gene: TRBJ1-1

CDR3 DNA: TGTGCCAGCAGTCTCGCGATGGGGCGGTATAGCACAGATACGCAGTATTTT
CDR3 protein: CASSLAMGRYSTDTQYF
D gene: -
clone size: -
V gene: TRBV6-2/TRBV6-3
J gene: TRBJ2-3

CDR3 DNA: TGCAGCGTTTACAGGGCTGGCACAGATACGCAGTATTTT
CDR3 protein: CSVYRAGTDTQYF
D gene: -
clone size: -
V gene: TRBV29-1
J gene: TRBJ2-3

CDR3 DNA: TGCGCCAGCAGCTTAGGGTCAGGGAACACTGAAGCTTTCTTT
CDR3 protein: CASSLGSGNTEAFF
D gene: -
clone size: -
V gene: TRBV5-1
J gene: TRBJ1-1

CDR3 DNA: TGTGCCAGTAGTCTGACAGGGAACACTGAAGCTTTCTTT
CDR3 protein: CASSLTGNTEAFF
D gene: -
clone size: -
V gene: TRBV19
J gene: TRBJ1-1

CDR3 DNA: TGTGCCAGCAGCCCGCGACTAGCGGGAGCTCTCGAGCAGTACTTC
CDR3 protein: CASSPRLAGALEQYF
D gene: -
clone size: -
V gene: TRBV21-1
J gene: TRBJ2-7

CDR3 DNA: TGTGCCAGCAGCAAATTAGGGCGGCAGGGGCCTGATGAGCAGTTCTTC
CDR3 protein: CASSKLGRQGPDEQFF
D gene: -
clone size: -
V gene: TRBV21-1
J gene: TRBJ2-1

CDR3 DNA: TGCGCCAGCAGCTTTGCGGGGGGCCAGGGTACCGGGGAGCTGTTTTTT
CDR3 protein: CASSFAGGQGTGELFF
D gene: TRBD2
clone size: -
V gene: TRBV5-1
J gene: TRBJ2-2

CDR3 DNA: TGTGCCAGCAGCAGCGACAGCTACGAGCAGTACTTC
CDR3 protein: CASSSDSYEQYF
D gene: -
clone size: -
V gene: TRBV5-6
J gene: TRBJ2-7

CDR3 DNA: TGTGCCAGCAGTCGAGGTCCGGGCGAGCAGTACTTC
CDR3 protein: CASSRGPGEQYF
D gene: -
clone size: -
V gene: TRBV6-5
J gene: TRBJ2-7

CDR3 DNA: TGTGCCAGCAGCTTAGTACGCGTCAGAGGGTACAATGAGCAGTTCTTC
CDR3 protein: CASSLVRVRGYNEQFF
D gene: -
clone size: -
V gene: TRBV7-9
J gene: TRBJ2-1

CDR3 DNA: TGTGCCAGCAGCCCCAGCAGCGGCTCTGGGGCCAACGTCCTGACTTTC
CDR3 protein: CASSPSSGSGANVLTF
D gene: -
clone size: -
V gene: TRBV11-3
J gene: TRBJ2-6

CDR3 DNA: TGTGCCAGCAGCTTAAGCCCGGGCGTCGGGACTGAAGCTTTCTTT
CDR3 protein: CASSLSPGVGTEAFF
D gene: -
clone size: -
V gene: TRBV7-3
J gene: TRBJ1-1

CDR3 DNA: TGCGCCAGCAGCCAAAACACCGGGGAGCTGTTTTTT
CDR3 protein: CASSQNTGELFF
D gene: -
clone size: -
V gene: TRBV4-1
J gene: TRBJ2-2

CDR3 DNA: TGCGCCAGCAGCCAAGATGGAATAAAGCAGTTCTTC
CDR3 protein: CASSQDGIKQFF
D gene: -
clone size: -
V gene: TRBV4-1
J gene: TRBJ2-1

CDR3 DNA: TGCGCCAGCAGCGCGGAGGTGAGAGGCAATCAGCCCCAGCATTTT
CDR3 protein: CASSAEVRGNQPQHF
D gene: -
clone size: -
V gene: TRBV4-3
J gene: TRBJ1-5

CDR3 DNA: TGTGCCAGCAGCATAGCGGGAGGCCCCATGTACGAGCAGTACTTC
CDR3 protein: CASSIAGGPMYEQYF
D gene: TRBD2
clone size: -
V gene: TRBV7-2
J gene: TRBJ2-7

CDR3 DNA: TGTGCCTTAGAAGGCTTAGGAAACACCATATATTTT
CDR3 protein: CALEGLGNTIYF
D gene: -
clone size: -
V gene: TRBV6-5
J gene: TRBJ1-3

CDR3 DNA: TGCGCCAGCAGCCCCGCCTTGAGGGGAGATACGCAGTATTTT
CDR3 protein: CASSPALRGDTQYF
D gene: -
clone size: once
V gene: TRBV5-1
J gene: TRBJ2-3

CDR3 DNA: TGCGCCAGCAGCCAAGATCGGAGCGGCACTAGCTATGGCTACACCTTC
CDR3 protein: CASSQDRSGTSYGYTF
D gene: -
clone size: -
V gene: TRBV4-1
J gene: TRBJ1-2

CDR3 DNA: TGTGCCAGCAGACTATTAGCGGGAGGGCGGGTCACAGATACGCAGTATTTT
CDR3 protein: CASRLLAGGRVTDTQYF
D gene: TRBD2
clone size: -
V gene: TRBV27
J gene: TRBJ2-3

CDR3 DNA: TGTGCCAGCAGAACTGTGGGTGATACGCAGTATTTT
CDR3 protein: CASRTVGDTQYF
D gene: -
clone size: -
V gene: TRBV12-3/TRBV12-4
J gene: TRBJ2-3

CDR3 DNA: TGCGCCAGCAGCCAAGATTTGCTAGCGGGAGGTAATGAGCAGTTCTTC
CDR3 protein: CASSQDLLAGGNEQFF
D gene: TRBD2
clone size: -
V gene: TRBV4-3
J gene: TRBJ2-1

CDR3 DNA: TGTGCCAGCTCACAGAGCCGAACAGATACGCAGTATTTT
CDR3 protein: CASSQSRTDTQYF
D gene: -
clone size: -
V gene: TRBV18
J gene: TRBJ2-3

CDR3 DNA: TGTGCCAGCAGCGCCGGAGACAGCACTGAAGCTTTCTTT
CDR3 protein: CASSAGDSTEAFF
D gene: -
clone size: -
V gene: TRBV9
J gene: TRBJ1-1

CDR3 DNA: TGCGCCAGCAGCTTGGTAATAGGACACAATGAGCAGTTCTTC
CDR3 protein: CASSLVIGHNEQFF
D gene: -
clone size: -
V gene: TRBV5-1
J gene: TRBJ2-1

CDR3 DNA: TGTGCCAGCAGTACGCCGACAGGCCTGAACACTCAAGCTTTCTTT
CDR3 protein: CASSTPTGLNTQAFF
D gene: -
clone size: -
V gene: TRBV28
J gene: TRBJ1-1

CDR3 DNA: TGCGCCAGCAGCCAAGAGGGGGCGCTATACGAGCAGTACTTC
CDR3 protein: CASSQEGALYEQYF
D gene: -
clone size: few
V gene: TRBV4-1
J gene: TRBJ2-7

CDR3 DNA: TGTGCCAGCAGGCTTCAGGGCTATGGCTACACCTTC
CDR3 protein: CASRLQGYGYTF
D gene: -
clone size: -
V gene: TRBV27
J gene: TRBJ1-2

CDR3 DNA: TGCAGTGCTAGCCCCATAAATGAGCAGTTCTTC
CDR3 protein: CSASPINEQFF
D gene: -
clone size: -
V gene: TRBV20-1
J gene: TRBJ2-1

CDR3 DNA: TGTGCCAGCAGTTACACGTACACCGGGGAGCAGTTCTTC
CDR3 protein: CASSYTYTGEQFF
D gene: -
clone size: -
V gene: TRBV6-5
J gene: TRBJ2-1

CDR3 DNA: TGTGCCAGCAGCCGCGGGGGGCAGGGAGGGAACACCATATATTTT
CDR3 protein: CASSRGGQGGNTIYF
D gene: -
clone size: -
V gene: TRBV6-5
J gene: TRBJ1-3

CDR3 DNA: TGTGCCAGTAGTATCCCCCTTGCGGGCACCGGGGAGCTGTTTTTT
CDR3 protein: CASSIPLAGTGELFF
D gene: -
clone size: -
V gene: TRBV19
J gene: TRBJ2-2

CDR3 DNA: TGTGCCAGCAGGACTCCGGTGGAGCAGTTCTTC
CDR3 protein: CASRTPVEQFF
D gene: -
clone size: -
V gene: TRBV7-9
J gene: TRBJ2-1

CDR3 DNA: TGTGCCAGCAGCCTGGGCCCGACCGAGCAGTACTTC
CDR3 protein: CASSLGPTEQYF
D gene: -
clone size: -
V gene: TRBV13
J gene: TRBJ2-7

CDR3 DNA: TGCAGCGTTGAAGGGGGAAACACCATATATTTT
CDR3 protein: CSVEGGNTIYF
D gene: -
clone size: once
V gene: TRBV29-1
J gene: TRBJ1-3

CDR3 DNA: TGTGCCAGCAGTGCCCCCCATAACAGGGACCTCTATGGCTACACCTTC
CDR3 protein: CASSAPHNRDLYGYTF
D gene: -
clone size: -
V gene: TRBV25-1
J gene: TRBJ1-2